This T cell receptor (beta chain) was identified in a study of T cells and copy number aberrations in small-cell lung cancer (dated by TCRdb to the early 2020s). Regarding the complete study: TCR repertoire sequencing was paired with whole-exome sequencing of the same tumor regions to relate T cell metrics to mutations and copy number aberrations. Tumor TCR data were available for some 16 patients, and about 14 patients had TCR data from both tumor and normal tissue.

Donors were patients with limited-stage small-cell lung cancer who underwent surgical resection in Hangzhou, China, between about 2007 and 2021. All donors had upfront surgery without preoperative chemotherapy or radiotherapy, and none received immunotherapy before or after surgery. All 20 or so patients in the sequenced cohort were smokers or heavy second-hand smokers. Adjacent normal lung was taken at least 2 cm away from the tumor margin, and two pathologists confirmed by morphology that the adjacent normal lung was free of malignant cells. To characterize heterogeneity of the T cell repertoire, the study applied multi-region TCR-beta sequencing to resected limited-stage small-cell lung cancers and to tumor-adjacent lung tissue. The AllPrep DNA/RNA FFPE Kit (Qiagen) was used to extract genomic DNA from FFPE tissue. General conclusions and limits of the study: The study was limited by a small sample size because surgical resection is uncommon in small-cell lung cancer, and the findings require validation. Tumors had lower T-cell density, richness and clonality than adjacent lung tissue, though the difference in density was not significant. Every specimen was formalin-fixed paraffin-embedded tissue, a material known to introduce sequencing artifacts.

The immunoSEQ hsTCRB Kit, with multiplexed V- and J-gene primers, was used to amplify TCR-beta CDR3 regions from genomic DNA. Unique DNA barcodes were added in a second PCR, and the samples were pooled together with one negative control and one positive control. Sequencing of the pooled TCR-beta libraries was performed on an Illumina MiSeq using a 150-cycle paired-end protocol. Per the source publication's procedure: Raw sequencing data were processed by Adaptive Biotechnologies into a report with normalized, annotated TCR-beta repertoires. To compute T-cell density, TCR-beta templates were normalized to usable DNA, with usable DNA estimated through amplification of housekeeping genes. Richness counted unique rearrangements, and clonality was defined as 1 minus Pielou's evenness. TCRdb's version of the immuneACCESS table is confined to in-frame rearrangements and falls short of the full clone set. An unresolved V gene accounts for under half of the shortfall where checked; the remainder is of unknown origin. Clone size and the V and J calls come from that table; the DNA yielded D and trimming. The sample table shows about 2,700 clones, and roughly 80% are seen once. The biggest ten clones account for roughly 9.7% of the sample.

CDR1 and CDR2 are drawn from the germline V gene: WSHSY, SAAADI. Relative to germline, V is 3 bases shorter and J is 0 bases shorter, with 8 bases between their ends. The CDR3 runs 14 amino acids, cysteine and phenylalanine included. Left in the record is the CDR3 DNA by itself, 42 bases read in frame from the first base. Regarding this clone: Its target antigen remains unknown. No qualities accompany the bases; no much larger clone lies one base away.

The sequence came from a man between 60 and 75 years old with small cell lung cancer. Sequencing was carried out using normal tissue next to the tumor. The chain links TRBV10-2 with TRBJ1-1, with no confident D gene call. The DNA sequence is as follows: TGCGCCAGCAGTGAAGGACCGTTGAACACTGAAGCTTTCTTT. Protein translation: CASSEGPLNTEAFF.